A selection of T cell receptor beta chains follows, all from one sample in a study of tumor and adjacent non-tumor tissue in lung cancer. Using its own MiXCR run on the multiplex PCR reads, TCRdb lists one record per CDR3 protein. The repertoire consists of approximately 100,000 distinct CDR3 sequences, with 60% to 80% occurring once and the leading ten covering around a third. Sample: lung tumor tissue. The receptors here all came from a woman aged 55-69 years with non-small cell lung cancer. Each CDR3 is given with its conserved first and last residue. Some rows have no size entry. The others give once, few or many, or a class for an expanded clone.

V: TRBV6-1; size: many; CDR3: CASSEARGLAVNEQFF
V: TRBV29-1; size: -; CDR3: CSVGGLGGNEQFF
V: TRBV7-2; size: once; CDR3: CASSLLGTGETQHF
V: TRBV28; size: -; CDR3: CASSLTARFEQYF
V: TRBV5-6; size: -; CDR3: CASTLRRRELSEAFF
V: TRBV12-3/TRBV12-4; size: -; CDR3: CTSSRDRGYEQYF
V: TRBV11-1; size: -; CDR3: CATKQRFADTEAFF
V: TRBV6-6; size: -; CDR3: CASSSGVGLVGHTQYF
V: TRBV11-3; size: -; CDR3: CASSLIEPPGRMNIEAFF
V: TRBV6-5; size: few; CDR3: CASSNPSGEGKETQYF
V: TRBV4-3; size: -; CDR3: CASSQPPLGGYNEQSF
V: TRBV11-2; size: -; CDR3: CASSPDRGTDYGYTF
V: TRBV11-2; size: -; CDR3: CANSLSPERQETQYF
V: TRBV28; size: -; CDR3: CASTPLLGRASTDTQYF
V: TRBV6-6; size: many; CDR3: CASSYGTATGELFF
V: TRBV9; size: -; CDR3: CAGSPRAGQTHTF
V: TRBV28; size: -; CDR3: CASSTRTGARKETQYF
V: TRBV10-3; size: -; CDR3: CVISGGQGETQYF